The text below deals with one T cell receptor (beta chain). Its antigen remains unknown. The sample originates from a study of molecular identifiers for immune sequencing clone quantification. General observations from the study: Clone sizes could be underestimated for highly expanded clones when identical TCR molecules share a barcode. Detecting spiked Jurkat TCR RNA from one cell among one million naive cells was reportedly possible.

Bulk TCR libraries used previously described methods and listed TCR primers. Each CDR3 protein is one row after TCRdb ran MiXCR on the PCR reads. The repertoire holds about 68,000 distinct CDR3 sequences, with about a sixth as singletons. V lost 5 bases, J lost 5 bases, and 11 bases stayed unmatched. The CDR3 length is 15 residues. CDR1 is SGHNT, CDR2 YENEEA, per germline. The chain carries TRBV11-3 and TRBJ2-5; TRBD1 aligns across 7 bases. The receptor's source is a human donor in good health. Some libraries in this study had Jurkat cell RNA spiked in. Input material: naive CD8+ T cells from blood, with Jurkat cell RNA spiked in. The sample's subset: FACS-sorted CD8+CD4-CCR7+CD45RA+ naive T cells. CDR3 residues: CASSGRGQLAETQYF. The CDR3 DNA sequence: TGTGCCAGCAGCGGCCGGGGACAGTTGGCTGAGACCCAGTACTTC.